The following is a T cell receptor (beta chain) sequence with its context. Its antigen is currently unknown. Clones were read by immunoSEQ multiplex PCR, and TCRdb kept only the in-frame ones, dropping some. Here the sample spans 15,000 to 25,000 clones, roughly four fifths being singletons. The sample is drawn from a study of OX40 agonist ivuxolimab in advanced cancers. Study as a whole: Recorded diagnoses for dose-escalation patients were hepatocellular carcinoma, melanoma, renal cell or head and neck cancer. Study-wide findings and caveats: Low normalized T-cell clonal expansion was also seen in some nonresponders.

CDR3 length: 14 amino acids. Trimming took 7 bases from V and 6 from J, leaving 15 bases between them. CDR1 LNHDA and CDR2 SQIVND come from the germline V gene (reference sequence). This TCR came from an adult with an advanced solid tumor such as melanoma, head and neck, liver or kidney cancer. Sequencing was performed on CD4+ or CD8+ T cells sorted from blood, taken in a trial of the OX40 agonist ivuxolimab. V is TRBV19 and J is TRBJ1-4, with D possibly being TRBD1 (5 bases). CDR3 protein: CASNYQGGYEKLFF. CDR3 sequence (DNA): TGTGCCAGTAATTATCAGGGAGGCTATGAAAAACTGTTTTTT.